These 5 T cell receptor beta chains originate from one sample sequenced in a study of T cells in Graves' hyperthyroidism and ophthalmopathy. Amplification of TCR beta CDR3 regions used RNA as the template. First-round RT-PCR targeting the TCR CDR3 was performed with the HTBI primer set. TCRdb reanalysed the multiplex PCR reads using MiXCR and keeps one entry per CDR3 protein. This sample carries approximately 870,000 distinct CDR3 sequences, around 39% of them seen once, and the ten largest clones take roughly 8.3%. The sequenced material came from blood. These receptors all stem from a man younger than 35 with Graves' hyperthyroidism.

V and J are TRBV29-1 and TRBJ1-1, with a weak D call TRBD1 (5 bases). The CDR3 length is 11 residues. CDR1 and CDR2 (germline): SQVTM, ANQGSEA. V lost 3 bases and J 4 bases, leaving 6 bases between the germline ends. CDR3: CSVDTGTEAFF. CDR3 in DNA: TGCAGCGTTGATACAGGCACTGAAGCTTTCTTT.

This clonotype has a count of ten or more. This chain links TRBV20-1 with TRBJ1-6; D not certain. The CDR3 is made up of 13 amino acids. CDR1 is DFQATT and CDR2 is SNEGSKA in the germline V gene (reference sequence). Trimming cost V 4 bases and J 7 bases, with 11 bases left between them. CDR3 sequence (DNA): TGCAGTGCTACTGTCGGTTTAAATTCACCCCTCCACTTT. This translates into CSATVGLNSPLHF.

This clonotype has more than one count but fewer than ten. This chain connects TRBV5-1 to TRBJ2-7; D remains unclear. CDR1 is SGHRS and CDR2 is YFSETQ in the germline V gene. V was trimmed by 0 bases and J by 2 bases, leaving 9 bases between them. This CDR3 is built from 14 residues. This CDR3 reads CASSLGQKTYEQYF. As DNA, the CDR3 is TGCGCCAGCAGCTTGGGACAAAAAACCTACGAGCAGTACTTC.

This chain connects TRBV11-2 to TRBJ1-1, with D perhaps TRBD1 (6 bases). CDR1 SGHAT and CDR2 FQNNGV come from the germline V gene. This CDR3 is 14 amino acids long. Trimming pared 1 base from V and 6 bases from J, leaving 12 bases between. DNA for the CDR3: TGTGCCAGCAGCTTAGGGGGCGGGGGGCCTGAAGCTTTCTTT. It translates to CASSLGGGGPEAFF.

This clonotype occurred a few times. The chain joins TRBV6-6 to TRBJ1-1; no clear D. The germline CDR1 and CDR2 sequences are MNHNY and SVGAGI (reference sequence). The CDR3 has 12 amino acids. V was pared by 7 bases and J by 3 bases, with 9 bases between. The CDR3 here is CASTPQDTEAFF. CDR3 coding DNA: TGTGCCAGCACCCCTCAGGACACTGAAGCTTTCTTT.